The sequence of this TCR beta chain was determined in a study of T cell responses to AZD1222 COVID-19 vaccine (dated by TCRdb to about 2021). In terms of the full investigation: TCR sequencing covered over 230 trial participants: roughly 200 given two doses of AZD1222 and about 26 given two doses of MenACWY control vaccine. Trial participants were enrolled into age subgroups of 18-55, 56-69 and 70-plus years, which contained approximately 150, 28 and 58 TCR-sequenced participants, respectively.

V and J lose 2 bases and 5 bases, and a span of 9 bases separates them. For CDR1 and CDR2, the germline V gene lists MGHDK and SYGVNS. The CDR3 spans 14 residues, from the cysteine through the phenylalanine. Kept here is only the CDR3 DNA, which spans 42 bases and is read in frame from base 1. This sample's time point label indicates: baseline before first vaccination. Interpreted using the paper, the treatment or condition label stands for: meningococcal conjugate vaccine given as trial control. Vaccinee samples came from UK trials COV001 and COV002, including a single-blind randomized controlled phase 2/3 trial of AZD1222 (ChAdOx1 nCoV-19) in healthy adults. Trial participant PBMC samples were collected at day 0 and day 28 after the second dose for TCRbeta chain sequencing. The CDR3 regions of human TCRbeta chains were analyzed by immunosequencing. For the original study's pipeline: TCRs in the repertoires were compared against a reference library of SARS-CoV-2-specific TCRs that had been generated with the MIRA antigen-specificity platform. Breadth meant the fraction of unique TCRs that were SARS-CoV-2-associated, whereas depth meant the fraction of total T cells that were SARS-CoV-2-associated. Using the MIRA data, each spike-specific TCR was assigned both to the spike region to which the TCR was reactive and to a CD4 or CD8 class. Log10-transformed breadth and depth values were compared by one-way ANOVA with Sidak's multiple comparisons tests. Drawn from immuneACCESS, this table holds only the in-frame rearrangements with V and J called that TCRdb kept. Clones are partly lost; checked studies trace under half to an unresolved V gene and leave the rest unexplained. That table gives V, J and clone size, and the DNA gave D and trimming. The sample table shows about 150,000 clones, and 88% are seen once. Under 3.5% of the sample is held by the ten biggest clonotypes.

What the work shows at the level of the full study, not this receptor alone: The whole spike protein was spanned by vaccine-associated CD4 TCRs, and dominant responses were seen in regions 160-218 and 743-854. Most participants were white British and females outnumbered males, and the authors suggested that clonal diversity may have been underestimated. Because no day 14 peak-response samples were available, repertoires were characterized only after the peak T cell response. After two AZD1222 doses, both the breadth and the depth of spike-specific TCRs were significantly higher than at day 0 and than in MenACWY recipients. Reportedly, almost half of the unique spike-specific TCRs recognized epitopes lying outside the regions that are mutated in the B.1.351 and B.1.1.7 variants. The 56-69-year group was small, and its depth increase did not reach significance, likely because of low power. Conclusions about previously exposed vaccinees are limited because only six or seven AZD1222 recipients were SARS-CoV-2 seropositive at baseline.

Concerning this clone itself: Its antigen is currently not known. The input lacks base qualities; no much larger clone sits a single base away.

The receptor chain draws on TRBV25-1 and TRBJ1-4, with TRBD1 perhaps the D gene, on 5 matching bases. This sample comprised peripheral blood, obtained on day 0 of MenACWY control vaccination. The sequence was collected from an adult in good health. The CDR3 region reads CASSERGGNEKLFF. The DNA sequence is TGTGCCAGCAGTGAACGCGGGGGAAATGAAAAACTGTTTTTT.